This T cell receptor beta chain was identified during a study of cytomegalovirus exposure and HLA in healthy donors. The PCR contained 60 Vbeta and 13 Jbeta primers. The table came from immunoSEQ multiplex PCR; TCRdb's copy has only in-frame clones and leaves some out. This sample yields 150,000 to 180,000 clones, of which 70% to 85% are seen a single time; roughly 2% belongs to the top ten. Overall study results and limits: As a later analysis revealed, the rate of TCR association differed by HLA locus, with DRB1 most and HLA-C fewest.

For this clone: Antigen unknown.

Trimming removed 5 bases from V and 7 bases from J, with 11 bases in between. The germline CDR1 and CDR2 sequences are DFQATT and SNEGSKA (reference sequence). The CDR3 has 11 amino acids. The genes are TRBV20-1 and TRBJ2-5; D perhaps matches TRBD2 (6 bases). Sequenced: PBMCs. The receptor was isolated from a man younger than 40 in good health and CMV-seronegative. The DNA for the CDR3 is TGCAGTGCTGTACCGCGGGGGACCCAGTACTTC. As protein: CSAVPRGTQYF.